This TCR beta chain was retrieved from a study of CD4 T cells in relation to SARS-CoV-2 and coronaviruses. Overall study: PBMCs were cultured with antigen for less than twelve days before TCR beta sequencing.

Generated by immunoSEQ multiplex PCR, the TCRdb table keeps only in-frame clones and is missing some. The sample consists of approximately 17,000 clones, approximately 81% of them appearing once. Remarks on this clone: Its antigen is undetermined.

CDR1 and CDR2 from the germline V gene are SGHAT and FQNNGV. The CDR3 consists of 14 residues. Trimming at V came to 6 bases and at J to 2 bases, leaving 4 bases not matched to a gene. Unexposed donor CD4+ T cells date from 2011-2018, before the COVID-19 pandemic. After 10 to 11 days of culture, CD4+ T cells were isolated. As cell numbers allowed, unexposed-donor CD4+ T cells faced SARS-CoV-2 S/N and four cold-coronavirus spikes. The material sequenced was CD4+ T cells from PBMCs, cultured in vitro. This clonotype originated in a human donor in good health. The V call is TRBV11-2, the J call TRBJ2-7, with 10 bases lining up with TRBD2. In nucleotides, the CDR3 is TGTGCCAGCAGGTCCCTAGCGGGAGCCTACGAGCAGTACTTC. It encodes CASRSLAGAYEQYF.